A selection of T cell receptor beta chains follows, all from one sample in a study of cytomegalovirus exposure and HLA in healthy donors. Method: immunoSEQ multiplex PCR; TCRdb's copy keeps in-frame clones and lacks some. The table has some 140,000 clones, 89% seen once. Material for sequencing was PBMCs. All receptors derive from a young woman in good health and CMV-seropositive. CDR3s include the opening cysteine and the closing phenylalanine or tryptophan. D genes are given only for firm matches. Rows may omit the clone size; those that give it use once, few, many or a size class.

cdr3_nt cdr3_aa j_call clone_size d_call v_call cdr3_length
TGTGCCAGCAGTACACCCGGGACAGGGCATGGCGGCTACACCTTC CASSTPGTGHGGYTF TRBJ1-2 . TRBD1 TRBV28 15
TGTGCCAGCTCACCTCTAGCATCAGGGGCAGAGACCCAGTACTTC CASSPLASGAETQYF TRBJ2-5 . . TRBV18 15
TGTGCCAGTAGTATGACAGGGTCCTGGGCGGCCACTGAAGCTTTCTTT CASSMTGSWAATEAFF TRBJ1-1 once TRBD1 TRBV19 16
TGTGCCAGCAGCGCAGGGGGTGTCAGTGGCTACACCTTC CASSAGGVSGYTF TRBJ1-2 . TRBD1 TRBV9 13
TGCGCCAGCAGCTTGTTTCGGGACTCCTACACAGATACGCAGTATTTT CASSLFRDSYTDTQYF TRBJ2-3 . . TRBV5-1 16
TGTGCCAGCAGTCACGAGGGACTTTCGGGCGGCTACACCTTC CASSHEGLSGGYTF TRBJ1-2 many . TRBV6-5 14
TGTGCCAGCAGCCCCCGGGCGGGGCTCAATACGCAGTATTTT CASSPRAGLNTQYF TRBJ2-3 . . TRBV7-8 14
TGTGCCAGCGGTTCTTCGGGCACCGGGGAGCTGTTTTTT CASGSSGTGELFF TRBJ2-2 . . TRBV7-9 13
TGTGCCAGCAGCTTACGGCAGCGTAACACTGAAGCTTTCTTT CASSLRQRNTEAFF TRBJ1-1 . . TRBV7-6 14
TGTGCCAGCCGTTGGGGGACTACCGTGCACGAGCAGTACTTC CASRWGTTVHEQYF TRBJ2-7 few TRBD2 TRBV6-5 14
TGTGCCAGCAGCCAAGTTGGGAAGGGGAAAGTATATGGCTACACCTTC CASSQVGKGKVYGYTF TRBJ1-2 many . TRBV14 16
TGTGCCACCAGCAGAGATTTAACAGGGGGGTCGGGAAACACCATATATTTT CATSRDLTGGSGNTIYF TRBJ1-3 . TRBD1 TRBV15 17
TGCGCCAGCAGTGTGCAGGGTAACACCGGGGAGCTGTTTTTT CASSVQGNTGELFF TRBJ2-2 . . TRBV10-2 14
TGCGCCAGCAGCGTGACAGGCATCGGGGCCGGGGAGCTGTTTTTT CASSVTGIGAGELFF TRBJ2-2 . . TRBV5-1 15
TGTGCCAGTAGTATTGGGCAGCCCGACTATGGCTACACCTTC CASSIGQPDYGYTF TRBJ1-2 . . TRBV19 14
TGCGCCAGCAGCCAAGATTGGGGAGTGAACTATGGCTACACCTTC CASSQDWGVNYGYTF TRBJ1-2 many . TRBV4-3 15
TGTGCCAGCAGTGAACTGGACAGGAACACCTACGAGCAGTACTTC CASSELDRNTYEQYF TRBJ2-7 . TRBD1 TRBV2 15